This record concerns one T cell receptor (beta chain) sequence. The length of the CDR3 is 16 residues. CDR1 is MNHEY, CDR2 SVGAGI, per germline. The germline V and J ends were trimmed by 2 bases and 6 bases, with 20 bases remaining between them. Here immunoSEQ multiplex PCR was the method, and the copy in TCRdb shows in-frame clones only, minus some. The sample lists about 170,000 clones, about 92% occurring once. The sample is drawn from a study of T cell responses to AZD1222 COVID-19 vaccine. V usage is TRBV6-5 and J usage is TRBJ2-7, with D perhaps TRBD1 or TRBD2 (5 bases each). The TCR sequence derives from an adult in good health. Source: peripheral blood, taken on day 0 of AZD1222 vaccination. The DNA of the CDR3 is TGTGCCAGCAGTTACGCCAACGGGGACCTACCGAGCGAGCAGTACTTC. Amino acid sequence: CASSYANGDLPSEQYF.